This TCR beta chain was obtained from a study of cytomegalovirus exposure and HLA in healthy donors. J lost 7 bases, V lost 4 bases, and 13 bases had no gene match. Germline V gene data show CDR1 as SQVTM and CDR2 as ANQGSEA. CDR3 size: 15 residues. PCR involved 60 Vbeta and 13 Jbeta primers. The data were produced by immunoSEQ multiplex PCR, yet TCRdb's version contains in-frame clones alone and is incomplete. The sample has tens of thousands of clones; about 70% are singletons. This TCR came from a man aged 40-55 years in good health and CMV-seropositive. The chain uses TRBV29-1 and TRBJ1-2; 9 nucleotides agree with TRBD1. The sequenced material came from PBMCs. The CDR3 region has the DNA TGCAGCGTTGGGGCCCTAGGGACAGGGTTAGGTGGCTACACCTTC. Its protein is CSVGALGTGLGGYTF.